This T cell receptor (beta chain) was obtained from a study of memory CD4+ T cells and cytomegalovirus serostatus. A single count supports this clone. Sequencing used immunoSEQ multiplex PCR; TCRdb keeps in-frame clones, though not all of them. This table has around 50,000 clones, approximately 78% appearing once. The sort gate was single viable CD3+CD4+CD8-CD45RO+ cells for memory CD4+ T cells. This CDR3 has 14 amino acids. Germline V gene sequence: CDR1 SGHKS, CDR2 YYEKEE (reference sequence). Trimming took 4 bases from V and 0 from J, leaving 10 bases between them. The sample was memory CD4+ T cells from blood. The genes are TRBV5-5 and TRBJ1-2; D remains unclear. The receptor's source is an adult in good health and CMV-seronegative. This chain's CDR3 is CASSPSGANYGYTF. The CDR3 nucleotides are TGTGCCAGCAGCCCGTCTGGGGCTAACTATGGCTACACCTTC.